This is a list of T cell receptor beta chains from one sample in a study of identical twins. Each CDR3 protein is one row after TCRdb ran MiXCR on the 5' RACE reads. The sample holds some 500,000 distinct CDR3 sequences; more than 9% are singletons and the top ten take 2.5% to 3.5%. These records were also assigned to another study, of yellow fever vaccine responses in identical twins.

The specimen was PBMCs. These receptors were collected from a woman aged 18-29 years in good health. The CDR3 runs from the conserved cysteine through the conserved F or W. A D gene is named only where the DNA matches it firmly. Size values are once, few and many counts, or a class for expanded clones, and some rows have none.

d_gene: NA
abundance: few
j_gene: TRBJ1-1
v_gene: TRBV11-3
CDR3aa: CASSLRGSGEAFF
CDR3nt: TGTGCCAGCAGCTTACGGGGCAGCGGTGAAGCTTTCTTT

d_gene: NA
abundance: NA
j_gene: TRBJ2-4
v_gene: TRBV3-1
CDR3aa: CASSQGRDQKNIQYF
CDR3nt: TGTGCCAGCAGCCAAGGTCGGGACCAGAAAAACATTCAGTACTTC

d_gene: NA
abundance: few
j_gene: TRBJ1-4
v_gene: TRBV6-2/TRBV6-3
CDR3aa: CASRTRTANEKLFF
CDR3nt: TGTGCCAGCAGAACCCGGACGGCTAATGAAAAACTGTTTTTT

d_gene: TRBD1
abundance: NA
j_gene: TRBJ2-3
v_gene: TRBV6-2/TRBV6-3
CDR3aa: CASSYSPTGDLAPTDTQYF
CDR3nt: TGTGCCAGCAGTTACTCGCCGACAGGGGACCTCGCTCCCACAGATACGCAGTATTTT

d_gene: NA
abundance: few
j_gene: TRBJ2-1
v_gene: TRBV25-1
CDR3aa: CASSEYGGELTGNEQFF
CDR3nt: TGTGCCAGCAGTGAATATGGAGGGGAACTAACTGGCAATGAGCAGTTCTTC

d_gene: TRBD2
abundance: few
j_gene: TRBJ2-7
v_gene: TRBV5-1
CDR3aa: CASSTGLAGGLYEQYF
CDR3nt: TGCGCCAGCAGCACCGGACTAGCGGGAGGCCTATACGAGCAGTACTTC

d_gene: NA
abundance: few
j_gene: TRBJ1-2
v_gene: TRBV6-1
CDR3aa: CASSPAGLGAYGYTF
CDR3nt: TGTGCCAGCAGTCCGGCCGGCTTAGGGGCCTATGGCTACACCTTC

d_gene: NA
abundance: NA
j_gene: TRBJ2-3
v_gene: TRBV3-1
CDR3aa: CASSQDRRVGTQYF
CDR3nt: TGTGCCAGCAGCCAAGATAGGCGTGTAGGTACGCAGTATTTT

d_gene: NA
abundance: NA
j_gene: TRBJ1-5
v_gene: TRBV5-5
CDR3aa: CASSLVPVPNQPQHF
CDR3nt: TGTGCCAGCAGCTTGGTTCCGGTTCCGAATCAGCCCCAGCATTTT

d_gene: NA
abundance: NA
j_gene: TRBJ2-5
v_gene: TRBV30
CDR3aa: CAWSQGNGETQYF
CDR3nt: TGTGCCTGGAGTCAGGGGAACGGAGAGACCCAGTACTTC

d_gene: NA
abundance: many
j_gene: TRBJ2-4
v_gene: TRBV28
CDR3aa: CASSLLGQKNIQYF
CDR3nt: TGTGCCAGCAGTTTATTAGGACAGAAAAACATTCAGTACTTC

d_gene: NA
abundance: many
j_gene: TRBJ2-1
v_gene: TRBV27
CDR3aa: CASSSRGNEQFF
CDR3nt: TGTGCCAGCTCTTCTAGGGGCAATGAGCAGTTCTTC

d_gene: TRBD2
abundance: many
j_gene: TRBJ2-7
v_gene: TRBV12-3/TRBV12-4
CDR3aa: CASSLGGSGGDEQYF
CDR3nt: TGTGCCAGCAGTTTAGGAGGTAGCGGGGGGGACGAGCAGTACTTC

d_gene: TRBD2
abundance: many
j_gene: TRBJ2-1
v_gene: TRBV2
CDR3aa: CASRRPGGEQFF
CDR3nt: TGTGCCAGCAGACGTCCGGGGGGAGAGCAGTTCTTC

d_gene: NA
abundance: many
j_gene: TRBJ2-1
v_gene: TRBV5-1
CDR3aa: CASSLAAGTANNEQFF
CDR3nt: TGCGCCAGCAGCTTGGCGGCGGGGACAGCAAACAATGAGCAGTTCTTC

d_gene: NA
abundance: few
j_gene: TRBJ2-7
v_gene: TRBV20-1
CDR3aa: CSARKALGLSLEQYF
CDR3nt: TGCAGTGCTAGAAAAGCCCTGGGACTCAGCCTGGAGCAGTACTTC

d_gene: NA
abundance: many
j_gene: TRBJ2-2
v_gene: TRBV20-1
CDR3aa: CSAREWESGDTGELFF
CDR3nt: TGCAGTGCGAGAGAATGGGAGTCAGGGGACACCGGGGAGCTGTTTTTT

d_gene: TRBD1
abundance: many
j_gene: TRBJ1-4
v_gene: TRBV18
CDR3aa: CASSPRTGGTNEKLFF
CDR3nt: TGTGCCAGCTCACCACGGACAGGGGGCACTAATGAAAAACTGTTTTTT

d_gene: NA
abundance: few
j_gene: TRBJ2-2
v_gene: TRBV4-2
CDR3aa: CASSQVNGELFF
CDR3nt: TGTGCCAGCAGCCAAGTTAATGGGGAGCTGTTTTTT

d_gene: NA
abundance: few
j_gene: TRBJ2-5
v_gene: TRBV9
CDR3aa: CASSRDFETQYF
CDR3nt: TGTGCCAGCAGCAGGGACTTCGAGACCCAGTACTTC

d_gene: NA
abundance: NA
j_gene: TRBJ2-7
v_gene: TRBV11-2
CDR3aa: CASASSSSYEQYF
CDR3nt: TGTGCCAGCGCGTCATCCAGCTCCTACGAGCAGTACTTC

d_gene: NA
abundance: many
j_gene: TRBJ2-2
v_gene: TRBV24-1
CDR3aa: CATSDWTENTGELFF
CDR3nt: TGTGCCACCAGTGATTGGACGGAGAACACCGGGGAGCTGTTTTTT

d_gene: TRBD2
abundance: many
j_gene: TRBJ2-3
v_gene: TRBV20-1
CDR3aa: CSASFTSGGLGSTDTQYF
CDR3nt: TGCAGTGCTTCCTTCACTAGCGGGGGGTTAGGAAGCACAGATACGCAGTATTTT

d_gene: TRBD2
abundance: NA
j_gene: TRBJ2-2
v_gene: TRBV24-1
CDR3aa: CATSESGGRSNTGELFF
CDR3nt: TGTGCCACCAGTGAGAGCGGGGGGAGGTCGAACACCGGGGAGCTGTTTTTT

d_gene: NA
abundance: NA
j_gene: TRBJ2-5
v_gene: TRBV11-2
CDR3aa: CASSFPNRDSQILGLQETQYF
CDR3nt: TGTGCCAGCAGCTTCCCTAATAGGGACAGTCAGATCCTGGGACTCCAAGAGACCCAGTACTTC

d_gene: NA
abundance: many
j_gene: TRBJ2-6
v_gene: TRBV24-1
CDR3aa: CATSEDSGANVLTF
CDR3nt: TGTGCCACCAGTGAGGACTCTGGGGCCAACGTCCTGACTTTC

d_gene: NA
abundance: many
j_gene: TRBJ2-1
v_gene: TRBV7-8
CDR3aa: CASSLVPLLGEQFF
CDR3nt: TGTGCCAGCAGCTTAGTCCCGCTACTAGGTGAGCAGTTCTTC

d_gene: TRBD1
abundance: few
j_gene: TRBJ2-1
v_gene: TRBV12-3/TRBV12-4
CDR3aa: CASSSGTGRYSYNEQFF
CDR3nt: TGTGCCAGCAGCTCCGGGACAGGGCGTTACTCCTACAATGAGCAGTTCTTC

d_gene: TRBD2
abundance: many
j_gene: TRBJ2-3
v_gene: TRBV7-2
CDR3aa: CASSLTPGGPDTQYF
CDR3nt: TGTGCCAGCAGCTTAACACCGGGGGGGCCGGATACGCAGTATTTT

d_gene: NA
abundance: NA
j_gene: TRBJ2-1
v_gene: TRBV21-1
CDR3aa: CASSPTDLIDNEQFF
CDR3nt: TGTGCCAGCAGCCCAACCGACCTGATAGACAATGAGCAGTTCTTC

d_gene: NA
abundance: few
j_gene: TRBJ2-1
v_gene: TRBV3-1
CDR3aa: CASSQDTVAVVFF
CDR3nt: TGTGCCAGCAGCCAAGATACGGTCGCGGTGGTGTTCTTC

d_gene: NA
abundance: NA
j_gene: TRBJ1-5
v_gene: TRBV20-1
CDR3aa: CSARQVQGGINQPQHF
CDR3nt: TGCAGTGCTAGGCAGGTACAGGGAGGAATAAATCAGCCCCAGCATTTT

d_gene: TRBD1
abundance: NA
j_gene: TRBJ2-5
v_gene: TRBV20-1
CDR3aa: CSAPFSRGIGTQYF
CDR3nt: TGCAGTGCTCCATTCAGCAGGGGGATAGGGACCCAGTACTTC

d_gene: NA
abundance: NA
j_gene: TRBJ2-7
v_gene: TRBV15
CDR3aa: CATSSWGTGRLTYEQYF
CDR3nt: TGTGCCACCAGCAGTTGGGGTACGGGACGATTGACCTACGAGCAGTACTTC

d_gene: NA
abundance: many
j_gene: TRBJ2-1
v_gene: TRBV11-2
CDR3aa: CASSLGSLASFSYNEQFF
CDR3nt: TGTGCCAGCAGCTTAGGGTCTCTAGCGTCGTTCTCCTACAATGAGCAGTTCTTC

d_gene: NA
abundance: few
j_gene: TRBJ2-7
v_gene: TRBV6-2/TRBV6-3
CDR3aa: CASSYSGAADYEQYF
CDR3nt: TGTGCCAGCAGTTATAGTGGGGCAGCGGACTACGAGCAGTACTTC

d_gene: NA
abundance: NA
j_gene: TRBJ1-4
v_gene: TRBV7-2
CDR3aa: CASSSITTNEKLFF
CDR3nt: TGTGCCAGCAGTTCCATTACAACTAATGAAAAACTGTTTTTT

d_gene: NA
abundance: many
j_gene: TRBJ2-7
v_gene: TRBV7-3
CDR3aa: CASRPFSSYEQYF
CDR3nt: TGTGCCAGTCGCCCCTTTAGTAGCTACGAGCAGTACTTC

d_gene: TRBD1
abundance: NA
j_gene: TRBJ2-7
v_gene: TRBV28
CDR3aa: CASSIPRTGDRYEQYF
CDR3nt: TGTGCCAGCAGCATACCTAGGACAGGGGATAGGTACGAGCAGTACTTC

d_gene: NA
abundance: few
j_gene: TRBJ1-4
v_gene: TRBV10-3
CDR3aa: CAISQVGEKLFF
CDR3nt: TGTGCCATCAGCCAGGTGGGAGAAAAACTGTTTTTT

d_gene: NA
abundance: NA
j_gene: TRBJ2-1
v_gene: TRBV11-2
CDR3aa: CASSPGFGTYNEQFF
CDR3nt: TGTGCCAGCAGCCCCGGGTTCGGTACCTACAATGAGCAGTTCTTC

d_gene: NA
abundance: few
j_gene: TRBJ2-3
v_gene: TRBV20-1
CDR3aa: CSARSSRPHSDTQYF
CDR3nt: TGCAGTGCTAGATCGTCGCGTCCCCACTCAGATACGCAGTATTTT

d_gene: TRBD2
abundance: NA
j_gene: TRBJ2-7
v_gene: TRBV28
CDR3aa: CASSSASGGAYEQYF
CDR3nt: TGTGCCAGCAGTTCGGCTAGCGGGGGGGCTTACGAGCAGTACTTC

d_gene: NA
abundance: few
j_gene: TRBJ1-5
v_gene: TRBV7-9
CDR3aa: CASSLLGSNQPQLF
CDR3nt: TGTGCCAGCAGCTTACTAGGCAGCAATCAGCCCCAGCTTTTT

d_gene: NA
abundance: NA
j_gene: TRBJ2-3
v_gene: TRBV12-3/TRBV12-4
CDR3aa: CASSLQGNPLDTQYF
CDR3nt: TGTGCCAGCAGTTTGCAGGGAAATCCCTTAGATACGCAGTATTTT

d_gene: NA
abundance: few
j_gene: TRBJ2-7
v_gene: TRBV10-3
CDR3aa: CAIRQTGSSYEQYF
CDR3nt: TGTGCCATCAGACAGACCGGGAGCTCCTACGAGCAGTACTTC

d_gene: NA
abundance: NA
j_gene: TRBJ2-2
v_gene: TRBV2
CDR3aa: CASSESGGETGLELFF
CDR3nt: TGTGCCAGCAGTGAAAGTGGCGGGGAGACGGGGTTGGAGCTGTTTTTT

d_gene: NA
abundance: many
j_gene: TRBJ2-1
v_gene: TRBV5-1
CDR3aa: CASSFGQGSYNEQFF
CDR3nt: NA

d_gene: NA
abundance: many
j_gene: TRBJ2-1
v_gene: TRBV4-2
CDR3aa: CASSHGSDASYNEQFF
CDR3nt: TGTGCCAGCAGCCATGGCAGCGACGCCTCCTACAATGAGCAGTTCTTC

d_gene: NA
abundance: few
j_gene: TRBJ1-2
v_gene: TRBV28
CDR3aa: CASSLSGAGGYTF
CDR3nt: TGTGCCAGCAGTTTGTCCGGGGCCGGCGGCTACACCTTC

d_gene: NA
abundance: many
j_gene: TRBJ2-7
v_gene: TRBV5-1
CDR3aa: CASSFGRRGYEQYF
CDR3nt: TGCGCCAGCAGCTTTGGCCGACGCGGATACGAGCAGTACTTC

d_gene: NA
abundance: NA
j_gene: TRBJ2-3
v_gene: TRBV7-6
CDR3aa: CASSLAGGRDTQYF
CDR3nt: TGTGCCAGCAGCTTAGCCGGCGGTAGAGATACGCAGTATTTT

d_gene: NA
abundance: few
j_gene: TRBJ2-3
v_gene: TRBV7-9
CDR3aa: CASSSVVARTDTQYF
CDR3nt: TGTGCCAGCAGCTCGGTGGTGGCCCGCACAGATACGCAGTATTTT

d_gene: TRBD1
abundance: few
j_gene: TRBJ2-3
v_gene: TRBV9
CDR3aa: CASSEGTGKMDTQYF
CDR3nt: TGTGCCAGCAGCGAGGGGACAGGGAAGATGGATACGCAGTATTTT